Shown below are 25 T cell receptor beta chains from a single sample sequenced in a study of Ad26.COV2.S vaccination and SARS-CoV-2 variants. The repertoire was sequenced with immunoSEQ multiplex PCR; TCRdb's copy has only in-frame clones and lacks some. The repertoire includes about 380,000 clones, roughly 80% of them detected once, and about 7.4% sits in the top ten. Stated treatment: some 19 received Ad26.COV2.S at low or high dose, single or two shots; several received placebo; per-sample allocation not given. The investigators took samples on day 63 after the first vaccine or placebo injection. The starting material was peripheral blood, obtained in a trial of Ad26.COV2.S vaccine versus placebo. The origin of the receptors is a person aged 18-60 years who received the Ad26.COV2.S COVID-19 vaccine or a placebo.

The CDR3 DNA sequence: TGTGCCAGCAGCATTAAGGGAGGGGAGCAGTACTTC. Its protein is CASSIKGGEQYF. The chain is built from TRBV7-3 and TRBJ2-7, with TRBD2 matching 7 bases. The CDR3 extends over 12 amino acids. J gave up 7 bases and V 5 bases, and 5 bases lay outside the gene matches. The V gene's germline CDR1 is SGHTA and CDR2 FQGTGA.

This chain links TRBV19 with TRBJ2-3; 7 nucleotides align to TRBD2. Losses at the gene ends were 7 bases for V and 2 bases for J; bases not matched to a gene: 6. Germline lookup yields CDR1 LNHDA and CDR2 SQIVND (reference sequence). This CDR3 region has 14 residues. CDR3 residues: CASKDSGLTDTQYF. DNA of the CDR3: TGTGCCAGTAAGGATAGCGGGCTCACAGATACGCAGTATTTT. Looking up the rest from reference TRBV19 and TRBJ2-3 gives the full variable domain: DGGITQSPKYLFRKEGQNVTLSCEQNLNHDAMYWYRQDPGQGLRLIYYSQIVNDFQKGDIAEGYSVSREKKESFPLTVTSAQKNPTAFYLCASKDSGLTDTQYFGPGTRLTVL.

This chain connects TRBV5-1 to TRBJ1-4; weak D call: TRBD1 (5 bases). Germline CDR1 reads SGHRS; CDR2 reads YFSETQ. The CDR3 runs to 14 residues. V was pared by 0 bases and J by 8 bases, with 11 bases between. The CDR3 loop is CASSLGQGEEKLFF. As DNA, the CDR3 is TGCGCCAGCAGCTTGGGGCAGGGTGAGGAAAAACTGTTTTTT. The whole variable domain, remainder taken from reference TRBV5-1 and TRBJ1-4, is KAGVTQTPRYLIKTRGQQVTLSCSPISGHRSVSWYQQTPGQGLQFLFEYFSETQRNKGNFPGRFSGRQFSNSRSEMNVSTLELGDSALYLCASSLGQGEEKLFFGSGTQLSVL.

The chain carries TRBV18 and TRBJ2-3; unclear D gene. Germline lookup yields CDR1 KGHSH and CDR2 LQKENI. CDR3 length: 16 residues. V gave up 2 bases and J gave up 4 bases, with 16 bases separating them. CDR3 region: CASSPSLYGVADTQYF. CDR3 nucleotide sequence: TGTGCCAGCTCACCATCCCTCTATGGCGTGGCAGATACGCAGTATTTT.

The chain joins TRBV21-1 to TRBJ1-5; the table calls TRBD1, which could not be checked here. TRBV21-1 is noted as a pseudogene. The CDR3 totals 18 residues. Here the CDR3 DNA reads TGTGCCAGCAGCAAATTGGAGCCCACAGGGGCCCCTGGGCAGCCCCAGCATTTT. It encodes CASSKLEPTGAPGQPQHF.

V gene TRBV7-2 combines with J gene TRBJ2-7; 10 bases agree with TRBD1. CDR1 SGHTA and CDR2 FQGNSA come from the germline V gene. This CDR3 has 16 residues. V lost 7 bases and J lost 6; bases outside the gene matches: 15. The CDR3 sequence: CASTLSPRTGGSEQYF. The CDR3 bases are TGTGCCAGCACCCTCTCCCCGAGGACAGGGGGGTCCGAGCAGTACTTC.

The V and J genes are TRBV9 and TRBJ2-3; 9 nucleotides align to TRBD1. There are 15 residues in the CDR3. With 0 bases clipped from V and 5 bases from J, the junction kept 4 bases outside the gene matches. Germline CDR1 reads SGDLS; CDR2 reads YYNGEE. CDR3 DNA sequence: TGTGCCAGCAGCGTAGTCTGGACAGGGGTAGATACGCAGTATTTT. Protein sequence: CASSVVWTGVDTQYF.

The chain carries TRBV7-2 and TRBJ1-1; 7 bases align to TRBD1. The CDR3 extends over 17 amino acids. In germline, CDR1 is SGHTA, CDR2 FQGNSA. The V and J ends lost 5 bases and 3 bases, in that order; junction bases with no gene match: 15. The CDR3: CASSPGQWDSLYTEAFF. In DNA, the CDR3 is TGTGCCAGCAGCCCCGGGCAGTGGGACAGTCTTTACACTGAAGCTTTCTTT.

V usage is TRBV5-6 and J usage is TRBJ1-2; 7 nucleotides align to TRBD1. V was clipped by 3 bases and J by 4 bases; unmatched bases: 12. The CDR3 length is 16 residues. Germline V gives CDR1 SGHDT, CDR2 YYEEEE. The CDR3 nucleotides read TGTGCCAGCAGCTCTCCCCGGGACAGCCTGCTCTATGGCTACACCTTC. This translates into CASSSPRDSLLYGYTF.

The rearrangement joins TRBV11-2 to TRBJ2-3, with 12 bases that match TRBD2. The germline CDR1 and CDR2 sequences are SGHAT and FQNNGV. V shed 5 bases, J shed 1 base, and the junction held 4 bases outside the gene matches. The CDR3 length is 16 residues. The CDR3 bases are TGTGCCAGCAGCCCCACTAGCGGGGGGCGCACAGATACGCAGTATTTT. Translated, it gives CASSPTSGGRTDTQYF.

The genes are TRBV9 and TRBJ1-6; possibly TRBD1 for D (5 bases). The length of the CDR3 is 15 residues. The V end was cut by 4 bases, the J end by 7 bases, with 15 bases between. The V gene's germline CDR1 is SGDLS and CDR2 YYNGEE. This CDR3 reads CASSLRDRSNSPLHF. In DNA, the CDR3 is TGTGCCAGCAGCCTACGAGACAGATCGAATTCACCCCTCCACTTT.

The CDR3 DNA sequence: TGTGCCAGCAGCAACTATAAACAGGGAACGACTGAAGCTTTCTTT. This encodes CASSNYKQGTTEAFF. V is TRBV5-4 and J is TRBJ1-1; maybe TRBD1 (6 bases). This CDR3 contains 15 residues. Germline CDR1 SGHNT, CDR2 YYREEE (reference sequence). Trimming left V 4 bases short and J 5 bases short, with 18 bases between.

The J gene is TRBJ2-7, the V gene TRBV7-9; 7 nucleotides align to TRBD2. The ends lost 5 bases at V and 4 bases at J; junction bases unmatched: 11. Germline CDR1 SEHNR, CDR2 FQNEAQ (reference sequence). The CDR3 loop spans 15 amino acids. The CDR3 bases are TGTGCCAGCAGCCCCCTCGCGGGAGCATTTTACGAGCAGTACTTC. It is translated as CASSPLAGAFYEQYF.

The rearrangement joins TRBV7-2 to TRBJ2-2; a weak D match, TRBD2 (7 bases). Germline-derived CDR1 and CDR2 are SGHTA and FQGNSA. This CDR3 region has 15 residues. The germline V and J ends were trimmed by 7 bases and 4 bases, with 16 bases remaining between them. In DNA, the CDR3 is TGTGCCAGCATAAGGGGGGGCCGTGGCACCGGGGAGCTGTTTTTT. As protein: CASIRGGRGTGELFF. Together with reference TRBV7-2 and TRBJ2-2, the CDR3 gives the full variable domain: GAGVSQSPSNKVTEKGKDVELRCDPISGHTALYWYRQSLGQGLEFLIYFQGNSAPDKSGLPSDRFSAERTGGSVSTLTIQRTQQEDSAVYLCASIRGGRGTGELFFGEGSRLTVL.

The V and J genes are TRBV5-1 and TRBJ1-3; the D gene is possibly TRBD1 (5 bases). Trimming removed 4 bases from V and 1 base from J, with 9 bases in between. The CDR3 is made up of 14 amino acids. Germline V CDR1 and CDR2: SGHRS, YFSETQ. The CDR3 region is CASSPEGSGNTIYF. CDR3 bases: TGCGCCAGCAGCCCTGAGGGGTCTGGAAACACCATATATTTT.

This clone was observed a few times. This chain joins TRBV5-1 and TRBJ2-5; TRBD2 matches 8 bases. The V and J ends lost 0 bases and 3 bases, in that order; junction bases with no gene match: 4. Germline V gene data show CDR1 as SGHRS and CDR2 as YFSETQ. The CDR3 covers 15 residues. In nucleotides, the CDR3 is TGCGCCAGCAGCTTGGAAACTAGCGGAGAAGAGACCCAGTACTTC. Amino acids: CASSLETSGEETQYF.

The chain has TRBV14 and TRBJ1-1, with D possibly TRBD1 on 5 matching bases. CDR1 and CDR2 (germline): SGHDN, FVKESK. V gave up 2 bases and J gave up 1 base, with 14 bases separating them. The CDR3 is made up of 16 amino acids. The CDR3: CASSQRRFRGNTEAFF. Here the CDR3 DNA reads TGTGCCAGCAGCCAAAGACGGTTTAGGGGGAACACTGAAGCTTTCTTT. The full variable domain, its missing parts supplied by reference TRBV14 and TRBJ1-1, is EAGVTQFPSHSVIEKGQTVTLRCDPISGHDNLYWYRRVMGKEIKFLLHFVKESKQDESGMPNNRFLAERTGGTYSTLKVQPAELEDSGVYFCASSQRRFRGNTEAFFGQGTRLTVV.

The CDR3 protein is CASSQAAGTDTQYF. CDR3 in DNA: TGTGCCAGCAGCCAGGCTGCAGGGACAGATACGCAGTATTTT. The rearrangement joins TRBV3-1 (or the pseudogene TRBV3-2) to TRBJ2-3; perhaps TRBD1 as D (5 bases). This CDR3 is built from 14 residues. Germline CDR1 LGHDT, CDR2 YNNKEL (reference sequence). V was cut by 3 bases and J by 3 bases, with 10 bases left in between.

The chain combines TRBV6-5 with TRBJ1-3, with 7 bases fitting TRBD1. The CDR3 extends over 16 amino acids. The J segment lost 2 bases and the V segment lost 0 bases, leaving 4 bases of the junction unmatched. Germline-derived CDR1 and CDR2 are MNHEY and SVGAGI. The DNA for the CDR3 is TGTGCCAGCAGTTACTCCAGGGGGAACCCTGGAAACACCATATATTTT. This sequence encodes CASSYSRGNPGNTIYF.

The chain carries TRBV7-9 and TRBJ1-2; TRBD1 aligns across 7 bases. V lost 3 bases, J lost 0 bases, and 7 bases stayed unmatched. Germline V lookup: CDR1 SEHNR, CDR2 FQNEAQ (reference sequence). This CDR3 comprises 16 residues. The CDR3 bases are TGTGCCAGCAGCTTGGTGGGACAGCCTACTAACTATGGCTACACCTTC. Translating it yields CASSLVGQPTNYGYTF.

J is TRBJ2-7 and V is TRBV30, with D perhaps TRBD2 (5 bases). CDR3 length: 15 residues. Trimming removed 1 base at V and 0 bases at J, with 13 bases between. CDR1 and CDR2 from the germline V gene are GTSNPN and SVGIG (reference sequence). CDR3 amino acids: CAWSGAGRSSYEQYF. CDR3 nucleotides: TGTGCCTGGAGTGGGGCGGGCAGGAGCTCCTACGAGCAGTACTTC.

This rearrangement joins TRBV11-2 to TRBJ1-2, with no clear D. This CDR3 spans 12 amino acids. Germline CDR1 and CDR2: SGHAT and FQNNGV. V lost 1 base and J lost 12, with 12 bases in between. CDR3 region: CASSLVVPPHTF. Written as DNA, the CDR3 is TGTGCCAGCAGCTTAGTAGTCCCTCCCCACACCTTC.

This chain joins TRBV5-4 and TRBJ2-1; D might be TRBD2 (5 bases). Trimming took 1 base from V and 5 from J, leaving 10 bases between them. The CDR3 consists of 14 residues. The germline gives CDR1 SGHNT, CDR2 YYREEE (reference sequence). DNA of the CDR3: TGTGCCAGCAGCTTGTCCCTAGCCCACAATGAGCAGTTCTTC. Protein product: CASSLSLAHNEQFF.

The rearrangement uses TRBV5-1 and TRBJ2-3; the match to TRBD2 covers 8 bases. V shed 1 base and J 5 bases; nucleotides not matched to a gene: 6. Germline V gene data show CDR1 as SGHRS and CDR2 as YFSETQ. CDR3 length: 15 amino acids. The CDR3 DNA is TGCGCCAGCAGCTTGTCGCGGGGGGCGGGAGATACGCAGTATTTT. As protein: CASSLSRGAGDTQYF.

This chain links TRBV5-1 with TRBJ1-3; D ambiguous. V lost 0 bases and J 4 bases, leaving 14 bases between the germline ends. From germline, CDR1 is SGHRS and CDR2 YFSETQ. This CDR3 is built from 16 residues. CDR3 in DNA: TGCGCCAGCAGCTTGGTGTCACGAGGGTACGGAAACACCATATATTTT. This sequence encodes CASSLVSRGYGNTIYF.